Only a few counts were recorded for the clone carrying this TCR beta chain. The antigen is unknown. Trimming took 3 bases from V and 7 from J; bases not matched to a gene: 13. CDR1 and CDR2 from the germline V gene are LNHDA and SQIVND (reference sequence). This CDR3 comprises 17 residues. The source of the sample is a study of spatial heterogeneity in lung cancer. Overall study findings and caveats: Among blood samples, ubiquitous expanded tumor TCRs appeared more at resection than at follow-up.

MiXCR, applied by TCRdb to the 5' RACE reads, yields one record per CDR3 protein. The sample records 85,000 to 100,000 distinct CDR3 sequences, 12% being singletons. Time point: sample taken at primary tumor resection. The donors, 60 to 80 patients with untreated early-stage non-small cell lung cancer, provided the samples. The authors sequenced whole RNA from tumor, nontumor lung or frozen PBMC without sorting. This sequence joins TRBV19 and TRBJ2-3; 10 nucleotides agree with TRBD2. Sample: PBMCs, taken at surgery. This sequence originates from a male donor with early-stage non-small cell lung cancer. The CDR3 spells CASSIRASGRSPHTQYF. In DNA form, the CDR3 reads TGTGCCAGTAGTATTCGGGCTAGCGGGAGATCACCCCATACGCAGTATTTT.